Listed here are 11 T cell receptor beta chains from one sample, sequenced in a study of blood T cell repertoires in COVID-19. Assay used: immunoSEQ multiplex PCR; TCRdb lists only in-frame clones, some missing. The sample lists 150,000 to 170,000 clones, 70% to 90% occurring once. The sample was peripheral blood. These receptors were taken from a man aged 55 to 69 with COVID-19, enrolled during active disease.

The rearrangement links TRBV5-6 to TRBJ2-1; a weak D match, TRBD2 (6 bases). The V gene lost 5 bases and the J gene lost 7 bases, with 16 bases spanning the gap. The CDR3 loop spans 14 amino acids. Germline CDR1 and CDR2: SGHDT and YYEEEE. The CDR3 loop reads CASREEGRHNEQFF. In nucleotides, the CDR3 is TGTGCCAGCAGGGAGGAGGGTAGACATAATGAGCAGTTCTTC. Looking up the rest from reference TRBV5-6 and TRBJ2-1 gives the full variable domain: DAGVTQSPTHLIKTRGQQVTLRCSPKSGHDTVSWYQQALGQGPQFIFQYYEEEERQRGNFPDRFSGHQFPNYSSELNVNALLLGDSALYLCASREEGRHNEQFFGPGTRLTVL.

The rearrangement joins TRBV28 to TRBJ1-6; a possible D gene is TRBD1 (6 bases). The V and J ends lost 5 bases and 9 bases respectively, with 20 bases between them. In germline, CDR1 is MDHEN, CDR2 SYDVKM. The CDR3 contains 16 residues. The CDR3 reads CASSPPTQGSSSPLHF. The CDR3 nucleotides are TGTGCCAGCAGTCCGCCTACACAGGGTAGCAGTTCACCCCTCCACTTT.

J is TRBJ1-1 and V is TRBV19; 9 bases agree with TRBD1. After removal of 6 bases from V and 1 base from J, the junction contained 3 bases not matched to a gene. CDR1 and CDR2 from the germline V gene are LNHDA and SQIVND (reference sequence). This CDR3 region has 14 residues. The CDR3 DNA sequence: TGTGCCAGTAGAGGACAGGGGTCGAACACTGAAGCTTTCTTT. It encodes CASRGQGSNTEAFF. Together with reference TRBV19 and TRBJ1-1, the CDR3 gives the full variable domain: DGGITQSPKYLFRKEGQNVTLSCEQNLNHDAMYWYRQDPGQGLRLIYYSQIVNDFQKGDIAEGYSVSREKKESFPLTVTSAQKNPTAFYLCASRGQGSNTEAFFGQGTRLTVV.

With respect to this clone: One junction end disagrees with the germline gene, perhaps due to a read error. The chain employs TRBV7-7 and TRBJ2-2, with D tentatively TRBD1 (6 bases). This CDR3 is built from 15 residues. Germline assignment: CDR1 SSHAT and CDR2 FNYEAQ (reference sequence). CDR3 sequence reads: CASSLRDKQVGELFF. For the CDR3, the DNA is TGTGCTAGCAGCTTAAGGGACAAACAAGTCGGGGAGCTGTTTTTT.

The rearrangement joins TRBV6-5 to TRBJ2-7, with 8 bases aligning to TRBD1. The V gene end was trimmed by 6 bases and the J gene end by 7 bases; junction bases not matched to a gene: 11. The CDR3 loop spans 14 amino acids. Germline V CDR1 and CDR2: MNHEY, SVGAGI. The CDR3 DNA is TGTGCCAGCAGGGTGGACAGGGCAGGTGGGGAGCAGTACTTC. This translates into CASRVDRAGGEQYF.

The chain joins TRBV15 to TRBJ2-1; D remains unclear. Germline CDR1 LNHNV, CDR2 YYDKDF (reference sequence). Trimming took 0 bases from V and 0 from J, leaving 9 bases between them. CDR3 length equals 16 residues. The DNA for the CDR3 is TGTGCCACCAGCAGAGACAGGTTGACCTCCTACAATGAGCAGTTCTTC. Encoded protein: CATSRDRLTSYNEQFF.

The J gene is TRBJ1-1, the V gene TRBV11-3, with D perhaps matching TRBD1 (6 bases). The CDR3 has 12 amino acids. The germline CDR1 and CDR2 sequences are SGHNT and YENEEA. V was cut by 5 bases and J by 7 bases, with 11 bases left in between. CDR3 DNA sequence: TGTGCCAGCAGCCAAGGACAGCTTGAAGCTTTCTTT. Residues: CASSQGQLEAFF.

This chain links TRBV28 with TRBJ2-5; 7 bases line up with TRBD1. The junction had 7 bases not matched to a gene; V was cut back by 2 bases and J by 4 bases. The CDR3 sequence is 15 residues long. Germline CDR1 and CDR2: MDHEN and SYDVKM. DNA of the CDR3: TGTGCCAGCAGTTTAGCCAGGGGGAGAGTAGAGACCCAGTACTTC. Amino acids: CASSLARGRVETQYF.

DNA for the CDR3: TGTGCCAGCAGCAACAGAGATAGCAATCAGCCCCAGCATTTT. It is translated as CASSNRDSNQPQHF. The chain couples TRBV6-5 to TRBJ1-5; the D is unclear. Germline loops: CDR1 MNHEY, CDR2 SVGAGI. The CDR3 covers 14 residues. Trimming shortened V by 6 bases and J by 0 bases, and 9 bases separated the two germline ends.

This clone was counted only a few times. This sequence joins TRBV7-2 and TRBJ1-6; no firm D call. There are 14 residues in the CDR3. CDR1 is SGHTA and CDR2 is FQGNSA in the germline V gene. Trimming pared 1 base from V and 9 bases from J, leaving 10 bases between. The CDR3 reads CASSLGRIGSPLHF. In DNA form, the CDR3 reads TGTGCCAGCAGCTTAGGCAGGATCGGTTCACCCCTCCACTTT.

This rearrangement joins TRBV2 to TRBJ2-3; possible D gene TRBD1, 6 bases. Trimming shortened V by 8 bases and J by 0 bases, and 12 bases separated the two germline ends. This CDR3 is built from 14 residues. The germline gives CDR1 SNHLY, CDR2 FYNNEI. The CDR3 DNA is TGTGCCAGCTGTAGGGACACTAGCACAGATACGCAGTATTTT. Encoded protein: CASCRDTSTDTQYF. Filled out from reference TRBV2 and TRBJ2-3, the complete variable domain reads EPEVTQTPSHQVTQMGQEVILRCVPISNHLYFYWYRQILGQKVEFLVSFYNNEISEKSEIFDDQFSVERPDGSNFTLKIRSTKLEDSAMYFCASCRDTSTDTQYFGPGTRLTVL.